Sequencing of this T cell receptor (beta chain) was carried out in a study of blood T cell repertoires in COVID-19. Study-wide context: Spain, Italy and the United States supplied samples that represented acute and convalescent COVID-19. PBMCs, B-cell-depleted T cells, or T cells were the source of the cDNA or gDNA that made up the material.

Per the original methods: Amplified reference gene primers provided the basis for estimating nucleated cell counts. The method was immunoSEQ multiplex PCR; TCRdb's version includes in-frame clones alone and lacks a portion of them. V and J calls and clone size are copied from that table; D and trimming were computed from the DNA. The data contain more than 110,000 clones, about 80% of them singletons. The germline V and J ends were trimmed by 4 bases and 5 bases, with 16 bases remaining between them. The CDR3 is 14 residues long. The germline CDR1 and CDR2 sequences are SQVTM and ANQGSEA. This receptor was identified in a human donor in a cohort sampled during active COVID-19. The sample consisted of peripheral blood. The chain links TRBV29-1 to TRBJ2-3, with a possible D match to TRBD1 (6 bases). The CDR3 reads CSVVGRGPKDTQYF. CDR3 bases: TGCAGCGTTGTCGGCAGGGGACCAAAAGATACGCAGTATTTT.